Below, 10 T cell receptor beta chains from the same sample are listed, as sequenced in a study of T cell responses to AZD1222 COVID-19 vaccine. Repertoires were generated with immunoSEQ multiplex PCR, while TCRdb's copy carries only in-frame clones and drops some. The data show approximately 50,000 clones, 70% to 80% seen once. Sequenced here: peripheral blood, sampled 28 days after the second AZD1222 dose. These receptors came from an adult who received the AZD1222 COVID-19 vaccine.

The gene calls are TRBV13 and TRBJ2-5; 8 bases agree with TRBD1. CDR1 and CDR2 from the germline V gene are PRHDT and FYEKMQ (reference sequence). The CDR3 length is 14 residues. The junction had 6 bases not matched to a gene; V was cut back by 5 bases and J by 4 bases. CDR3 protein: CASSTRTGGETQYF. The CDR3 nucleotides read TGTGCCAGCAGCACCCGCACAGGGGGAGAGACCCAGTACTTC.

V gene TRBV5-1 combines with J gene TRBJ1-2, with D unresolved. The length of the CDR3 is 14 residues. Germline-derived CDR1 and CDR2 are SGHRS and YFSETQ. Trimming removed 0 bases from V and 2 bases from J, with 8 bases in between. CDR3 amino acids: CASSLDVTNYGYTF. CDR3 nucleotides: TGCGCCAGCAGCTTGGACGTCACAAACTATGGCTACACCTTC.

The chain couples TRBV15 to TRBJ2-7; TRBD1 or TRBD2 may be the D gene (5 bases each). V was clipped by 1 base and J by 5 bases, with 15 bases between them. The CDR3 totals 15 residues. Per germline, CDR1 LNHNV and CDR2 YYDKDF (reference sequence). CDR3 residues: CATSRGGTPPHEQYF. In nucleotides, the CDR3 is TGTGCCACCAGCAGAGGAGGGACCCCGCCCCACGAGCAGTACTTC.

The chain carries TRBV21-1 and TRBJ1-5. TRBV21-1 is assigned pseudogene status. This CDR3 contains 14 residues. In DNA, the CDR3 is TGTGCCAGCACCCAGGGACGAGGCAATCAGCCCCAGCATTTT. Translating gives CASTQGRGNQPQHF.

The V and J genes are TRBV10-3 and TRBJ1-5; D not resolved. The germline V and J ends were trimmed by 6 bases and 0 bases, with 15 bases remaining between them. CDR3 length equals 16 residues. CDR1 and CDR2 from the germline V gene are ENHRY and SYGVKD. The CDR3 loop is CAISEVEPDSNQPQHF. The CDR3 DNA follows: TGTGCCATCAGCGAGGTAGAGCCGGATAGCAATCAGCCCCAGCATTTT.

The V call is TRBV7-9, the J call TRBJ1-3, with D maybe TRBD1 (6 bases). The CDR3 covers 15 residues. Trimming shortened V by 0 bases and J by 2 bases, and 8 bases separated the two germline ends. Germline loops: CDR1 SEHNR, CDR2 FQNEAQ (reference sequence). Here the CDR3 DNA reads TGTGCCAGCAGCTTAGCAGGGGGGACTGGAAACACCATATATTTT. Encoded protein: CASSLAGGTGNTIYF.

The chain employs TRBV3-1 (or the pseudogene TRBV3-2) and TRBJ1-4, with D maybe TRBD1 (6 bases). Deletions cut 2 bases from V and 8 bases from J, with 12 bases between. The CDR3 sequence is 14 residues long. Germline V gene lookup returns CDR1 LGHDT and CDR2 YNNKEL (reference sequence). The CDR3 bases are TGTGCCAGCAGCCAAATGAGGGACAACGAAAAACTGTTTTTT. Its translation is CASSQMRDNEKLFF.

The chain carries TRBV5-1 and TRBJ1-2; a possible D gene is TRBD1 (5 bases). The CDR3 totals 13 residues. V was clipped by 3 bases and J by 7 bases, with 13 bases between them. Germline assignment: CDR1 SGHRS and CDR2 YFSETQ. Here the CDR3 reads CASSSPGDGGYTF. DNA of the CDR3: TGCGCCAGCAGCTCTCCCGGGGACGGTGGCTACACCTTC.

The chain has TRBV10-2 and TRBJ2-6; D ambiguous. Germline V CDR1 and CDR2: WSHSY, SAAADI. CDR3 length: 17 residues. V was clipped by 1 base and J by 0 bases, with 10 bases between them. For the CDR3, the DNA is TGCGCCAGCAGTGAGTGGTCGACCACCTCTGGGGCCAACGTCCTGACTTTC. It codes for CASSEWSTTSGANVLTF.

The V call is TRBV5-4, the J call TRBJ1-6; D not certain. V lost 1 base and J lost 6, with 8 bases in between. The CDR3 extends over 14 amino acids. From germline, CDR1 is SGHNT and CDR2 YYREEE (reference sequence). CDR3 in DNA: TGTGCCAGCAGCTTGAGTCAGCCTAATTCACCCCTCCACTTT. It specifies CASSLSQPNSPLHF. Full variable domain (missing parts from reference TRBV5-4 and TRBJ1-6): ETGVTQSPTHLIKTRGQQVTLRCSSQSGHNTVSWYQQALGQGPQFIFQYYREEENGRGNFPPRFSGLQFPNYSSELNVNALELDDSALYLCASSLSQPNSPLHFGNGTRLTVT.